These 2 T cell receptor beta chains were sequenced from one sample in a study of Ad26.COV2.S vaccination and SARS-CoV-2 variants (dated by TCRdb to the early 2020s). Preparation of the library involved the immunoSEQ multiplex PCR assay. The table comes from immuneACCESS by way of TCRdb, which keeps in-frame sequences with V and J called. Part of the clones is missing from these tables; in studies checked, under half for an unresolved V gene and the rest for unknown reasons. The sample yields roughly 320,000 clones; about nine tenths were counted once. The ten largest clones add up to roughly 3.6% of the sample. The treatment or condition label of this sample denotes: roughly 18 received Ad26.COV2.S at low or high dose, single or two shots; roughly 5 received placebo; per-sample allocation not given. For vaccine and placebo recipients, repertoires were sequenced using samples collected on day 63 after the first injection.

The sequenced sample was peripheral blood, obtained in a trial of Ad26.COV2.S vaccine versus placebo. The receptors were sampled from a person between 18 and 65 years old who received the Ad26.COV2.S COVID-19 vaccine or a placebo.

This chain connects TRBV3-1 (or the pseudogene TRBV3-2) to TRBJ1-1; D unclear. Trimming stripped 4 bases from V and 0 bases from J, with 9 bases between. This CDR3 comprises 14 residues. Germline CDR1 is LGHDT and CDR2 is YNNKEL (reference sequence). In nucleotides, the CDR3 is TGTGCCAGCAGCCCGGGCCCCATGAACACTGAAGCTTTCTTT. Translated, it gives CASSPGPMNTEAFF.

For the CDR3, the DNA is TGTGCCAGCAGCTTCGACACAACTGCCGGAGCTTTCTTT. Its translation is CASSFDTTAGAFF. The chain links TRBV5-6 to TRBJ1-1; D call uncertain. From germline, CDR1 is SGHDT and CDR2 YYEEEE. The V end was cut by 2 bases, the J end by 10 bases, with 15 bases between. The CDR3 totals 13 residues.